Described below is a single TCR beta chain sequence and its context. Its antigen is unidentified. This sample is part of a study of post-analysis software for immune sequencing data. Germline CDR1 is MDHEN and CDR2 is SYDVKM. V lost 6 bases and J lost 1, with 18 bases in between. The CDR3 sequence is 16 residues long. Tagging with unique molecular identifiers was a feature of the TCR beta cDNA libraries. TCRdb fed the PCR reads into MiXCR, producing one record per CDR3 protein. The repertoire holds hundreds of thousands of distinct CDR3 sequences, with about 27% as singletons. Findings and caveats of the study: Comparison of patients with controls showed 4 to 6 TRBV segments more frequent in patients, TRBV5-6, TRBV5-1 and TRBV20-1 among them.

Input material: blood. The source is a girl aged 10-17 years with multiple sclerosis. The rearrangement uses TRBV28 and TRBJ1-1, with D tentatively TRBD1 (6 bases). The CDR3 reads CASSSQGRGGNTEAFF. The CDR3 DNA reads TGTGCCAGCAGCTCACAGGGTAGGGGCGGGAACACTGAAGCTTTCTTT.